This is a list of T cell receptor beta chains from one sample in a study of blood T cell repertoires in COVID-19. The data were produced by immunoSEQ multiplex PCR, yet TCRdb's version contains in-frame clones alone and is incomplete. Of about 83,000 clones in the sample, more than 75% are singletons; the top ten hold about 7.8%. Sequencing input: peripheral blood. All receptors derive from a man of 80 years or more with active or convalescent COVID-19. CDR3s include the opening cysteine and the closing phenylalanine or tryptophan.

v_call | cdr3_aa
TRBV2 | CASRTGGVGNQPQHF
TRBV24-1 | CATSEQGQLNTEAFF
TRBV10-3 | CAISDQRVAEGSYNEQFF
TRBV20-1 | CSVTGKEAQYF
TRBV30 | CAWSPGGPEAFF
TRBV11-2 | CASREFSGANVLTF
TRBV10-3 | CAIRPEGEDRALYGYTF
TRBV6-2/TRBV6-3 | CASSFRDYNSPLHF
TRBV19 | CASSEGGRNYGYTF
TRBV18 | CASTRDRDTGELFF
TRBV11-1 | CASSLPEAVTQYF
TRBV29-1 | CSALQGWNTEAFF
TRBV20-1 | CSASPKRDRFYNEQFF
TRBV5-1 | CASSVSLSGAEAFF
TRBV10-3 | CAIKRGLGENTIYF
TRBV5-1 | CASSLARGTQNSNQPQHF
TRBV6-1 | CASSEGQGGQPQHF
TRBV18 | CASSPQGADLQPQHF
TRBV5-8 | CASSFGSGSTDTQYF
TRBV15 | CATSRDRGRETQYF
TRBV7-2 | CASSSNRGGNTIYF
TRBV7-9 | CASSLPTGVWDTEAFF
TRBV12-3/TRBV12-4 | CASSPSGGYGYTF
TRBV5-1 | CASSSGIRGGTDTQYF
TRBV5-1 | CASSWGSDGYTF
TRBV5-8 | CASSSHPGGAGNQPQHF
TRBV19 | CASLETGRQETQYF
TRBV7-8 | CASSPGQAGSEAFF
TRBV6-6 | CASTLTGSDTGELFF
TRBV19 | CASSDSRAGPRVEKLFF
TRBV5-1 | CASSLVGDRYYGYTF
TRBV14 | CASSLGLAGVHEQFF
TRBV5-1 | CASSLDRGFRETQYF
TRBV19 | CASGAGSRQPQHF
TRBV9 | CASSKTGLRDGELFF
TRBV5-6 | CASSFSQVSYRAGELFF
TRBV10-1 | CASSAGTGVDEQFF
TRBV28 | CASSLLDRGFEKLFF
TRBV2 | CASSAGWRADEQFF
TRBV12-3/TRBV12-4 | CASSSWTGSEQFF
TRBV9 | CASSVVSRGVHGELFF